These T cell receptor beta chains were read from a single sample in a study of STAT3 mutations in large granular lymphocyte leukemia. Profiling relied on immunoSEQ multiplex PCR, and the TCRdb table lists in-frame clones only, not all of them. The data hold roughly 40,000 clones, with 70% to 90% observed a single time. The sequenced sample consisted of PBMCs. The receptor source for this set is a human donor with T large granular lymphocyte leukemia. Some clones in this sample may be carry-over from other donors' samples. CDR3s include the opening cysteine and the closing phenylalanine or tryptophan. D genes are given only for firm matches. Expanded clones are given a class, and other clones once, few, many or no size at all.

D: NA; length: 12; V: TRBV6-6; size: few; J: TRBJ1-2; DNA: TGTGCCAGCAGTAACACTAACTATGGCTACACCTTC; CDR3: CASSNTNYGYTF
D: TRBD1; length: 14; V: TRBV28; size: few; J: TRBJ1-5; DNA: TGTGCCAGCAGTCCTGGACAGGGGGATCAGCCCCAGCATTTT; CDR3: CASSPGQGDQPQHF
D: TRBD1; length: 14; V: TRBV18; size: few; J: TRBJ1-6; DNA: TGTGCCAGCTCACCAGACAGGGCGGGATCACCCCTCCACTTT; CDR3: CASSPDRAGSPLHF
D: NA; length: 16; V: TRBV2; size: NA; J: TRBJ1-6; DNA: TGTGCCAGCAGTGAAGCTCCCTTCCTTGGGAATTCACCCCTCCACTTT; CDR3: CASSEAPFLGNSPLHF
D: TRBD1; length: 14; V: TRBV28; size: NA; J: TRBJ1-1; DNA: TGTGCCAGCAGTTTAACAGGGGGGGACACTGAAGCTTTCTTT; CDR3: CASSLTGGDTEAFF
D: NA; length: 12; V: TRBV9; size: NA; J: TRBJ2-2; DNA: TGTGCCAGCAGCCTTGGCACCGGGGAGCTGTTTTTT; CDR3: CASSLGTGELFF
D: NA; length: 17; V: TRBV7-9; size: NA; J: TRBJ1-2; DNA: TGTGCCAGCAGCTTCCCTCGTACTAGGGGGGCTAACTATGGCTACACCTTC; CDR3: CASSFPRTRGANYGYTF
D: NA; length: 14; V: TRBV15; size: NA; J: TRBJ2-3; DNA: TGTGCCACCAGCAGAGACGACTTCACAGATACGCAGTATTTT; CDR3: CATSRDDFTDTQYF
D: TRBD2; length: 15; V: TRBV4-1; size: NA; J: TRBJ2-3; DNA: TGCGCCAGCAGCCAATCTAGCGGGGGGGAAGATACGCAGTATTTT; CDR3: CASSQSSGGEDTQYF
D: NA; length: 16; V: TRBV19; size: NA; J: TRBJ1-5; DNA: TGTGCCAGTAGTACATGGGGGGACACGAGCAATCAGCCCCAGCATTTT; CDR3: CASSTWGDTSNQPQHF
D: NA; length: 14; V: TRBV29-1; size: NA; J: TRBJ2-1; DNA: TGCAGCGTCAAAAGCGTCCGGGGTACCAATGAGCAGTTCTTC; CDR3: CSVKSVRGTNEQFF